This T cell receptor beta chain was sequenced for a study of blood T cell repertoires in COVID-19. Background on the study: There were acute and convalescent COVID-19 samples, and they came from the United States, Italy and Spain.

This clone is a singleton in its sample. TCRdb's table, derived via immunoSEQ multiplex PCR, lists solely in-frame clones and lacks some. The table includes 15,000 to 20,000 clones, 91% detected once. This clonotype originated in a human donor in a cohort sampled during active COVID-19. Material for sequencing was peripheral blood.

CDR3 residues: CASSPAGGLGGYTF. The CDR3 coding sequence is TGTGCCAGCAGCCCCGCGGGGGGCTTGGGCGGCTACACCTTC. This chain links TRBV6-6 with TRBJ1-2, with D maybe TRBD1 (6 bases). This CDR3 has 14 residues. With 6 bases removed from V and 8 bases from J, the gap between germline ends came to 19 bases. CDR1 is MNHNY, CDR2 SVGAGI, per germline (reference sequence).